The 29 T cell receptor beta chains reported below all come from one sample, sequenced in a study of shared clonotypes between healthy human individuals (dated by TCRdb to the early 2020s). Library generation was performed with the immunoSEQ multiplex PCR assay. TCRdb took this table from immuneACCESS and kept in-frame rearrangements with V and J called. Such tables lack part of the clones; where checked against another copy, unresolved V genes explain under half of the gap, and the rest is unexplained. In all, the sample holds around 690,000 clones, and 90% of those were seen once. The ten largest make up 34% of the sample. Material: memory CD8+ T cells from PBMCs. Interpreted using the paper, the cell subset or site label stands for: CD45RO+ cells pooled with CCR7-negative TemRA cells. All receptors derive from a man younger than 30 in good health. Some clones in this sample may be carry-over from other donors' samples.

The chain has TRBV2 and TRBJ2-5, with D maybe TRBD1 (6 bases). The CDR3 contains 14 residues. Germline V CDR1 and CDR2: SNHLY, FYNNEI. The ends were cut back, 2 bases at V and 3 bases at J, with 10 bases in the middle. CDR3 nucleotide sequence: TGTGCCAGCAGTGAACCCCCAGGGGAAGAGACCCAGTACTTC. Protein product: CASSEPPGEETQYF.

The gene calls are TRBV28 and TRBJ2-1, with D hard to call. The CDR3 spans 12 residues. CDR1 is MDHEN, CDR2 SYDVKM, per germline. Deletions cut 4 bases from V and 10 bases from J, with 11 bases between. The CDR3 spells CASSWPPREQFF. The CDR3 coding sequence is TGTGCCAGCAGTTGGCCCCCGAGAGAGCAGTTCTTC.

This chain uses TRBV28 with TRBJ1-2; 8 nucleotides match TRBD1. This CDR3 spans 13 amino acids. V was clipped by 3 bases and J by 9 bases; unmatched bases: 6. CDR1 is MDHEN, CDR2 SYDVKM, per germline. For the CDR3, the DNA is TGTGCCAGCAGTTTGGTACAGGGGGAGAGCTACACCTTC. Translation gives CASSLVQGESYTF.

The gene calls are TRBV27 and TRBJ2-1; 12 bases align to TRBD1. CDR3 length: 17 amino acids. V was clipped by 6 bases and J by 8 bases; unmatched bases: 14. CDR1 is MNHEY, CDR2 SMNVEV, per germline (reference sequence). CDR3 DNA: TGTGCCAGCAGAATTAACCGGGACAGGGGGCTAAGGTATGAGCAGTTCTTC. It specifies CASRINRDRGLRYEQFF.

The CDR3 here is CAWSRPAGDPGFRETQYF. The CDR3 DNA is TGTGCCTGGAGTCGTCCAGCGGGAGACCCGGGGTTTCGAGAGACCCAGTACTTC. V and J are TRBV30 and TRBJ2-5; 8 bases map to TRBD2. Germline V gene data show CDR1 as GTSNPN and CDR2 as SVGIG (reference sequence). There are 18 residues in the CDR3. J was trimmed by 4 bases and V by 2 bases; bases with no gene match: 18. The variable domain in full, completed from reference TRBV30 and TRBJ2-5, reads SQTIHQWPATLVQPVGSPLSLECTVEGTSNPNLYWYRQAAGRGLQLLFYSVGIGQISSEVPQNLSASRPQDRQFILSSKKLLLSDSGFYLCAWSRPAGDPGFRETQYFGPGTRLLVL.

The chain has TRBV30 and TRBJ2-1, with 11 bases matching TRBD2. CDR3 length: 14 amino acids. The germline V gene has CDR1 GTSNPN and CDR2 SVGIG (reference sequence). J lost 8 bases, V lost 0 bases, and 3 bases had no gene match. The CDR3 spells CAWSVLAGGYEQFF. The CDR3 bases are TGTGCCTGGAGTGTCCTAGCGGGAGGTTATGAGCAGTTCTTC.

The V gene is TRBV2, the J gene TRBJ2-1, with 10 bases lining up with TRBD2. The germline CDR1 and CDR2 sequences are SNHLY and FYNNEI. This CDR3 is built from 14 residues. The V gene end was trimmed by 6 bases and the J gene end by 5 bases; junction bases not matched to a gene: 4. CDR3 nucleotide sequence: TGTGCCAGCAGCACTAGCGGGAATGACAATGAGCAGTTCTTC. This gives the protein CASSTSGNDNEQFF.

V usage is TRBV28 and J usage is TRBJ1-2, with unresolved D. This CDR3 is 13 amino acids long. Germline V gene sequence: CDR1 MDHEN, CDR2 SYDVKM. Deletions cut 2 bases from V and 7 bases from J, with 11 bases between. The CDR3 sequence: CASSLLAFSGYTF. CDR3 coding DNA: TGTGCCAGCAGTTTACTAGCCTTCAGTGGCTACACCTTC.

This chain uses TRBV13 with TRBJ2-5; D remains ambiguous. V lost 4 bases, J lost 5 bases, and 17 bases lay in between. The germline V gene has CDR1 PRHDT and CDR2 FYEKMQ (reference sequence). CDR3 length: 15 residues. CDR3 in DNA: TGTGCCAGCAGCTCCCTAAAAGAGATCTGGGAGACCCAGTACTTC. Its protein is CASSSLKEIWETQYF.

V usage is TRBV30 and J usage is TRBJ1-2, with 9 bases aligning to TRBD1. Germline assignment: CDR1 GTSNPN and CDR2 SVGIG (reference sequence). The CDR3 spans 14 residues. The ends lost 3 bases at V and 5 bases at J; junction bases unmatched: 7. CDR3 sequence: CAWRDRGEGYGYTF. CDR3 nucleotide sequence: TGTGCCTGGAGGGACAGGGGAGAAGGATATGGCTACACCTTC.

CDR3 sequence reads: CASSPFRGQVNYGYTF. The DNA for the CDR3 is TGTGCCAGCAGCCCCTTTAGGGGGCAGGTTAACTATGGCTACACCTTC. The gene calls are TRBV28 and TRBJ1-2, with TRBD1 identical over 7 bases. The CDR3 runs to 16 residues. The germline CDR1 and CDR2 sequences are MDHEN and SYDVKM. Unmatched junction bases numbered 11, after V lost 6 bases and J lost 1 base.

Comment on this clone: Other nucleotide sequences from this sample produce the same CDR3. The rearrangement uses TRBV6-5 and TRBJ2-7; D might be TRBD1 (6 bases). The CDR3 loop spans 14 amino acids. V lost 0 bases and J 1 base, leaving 7 bases between the germline ends. Per the germline V gene, CDR1 is MNHEY and CDR2 is SVGAGI. The CDR3 region has the DNA TGTGCCAGCAGTTACTCGGACAGATCCTACGAGCAGTACTTC. This encodes CASSYSDRSYEQYF.

As regards this clone: A read error may produce the germline difference seen at one junction end. The J gene is TRBJ2-7, the V gene TRBV2; possibly TRBD2 for D (6 bases). The CDR3 consists of 13 residues. Germline values: CDR1 SNHLY, CDR2 FYNNEI. DNA of the CDR3: TGTGCCAGCCGTGAGGGAGCGGGCTACGAGCAGTACTTC. It codes for CASREGAGYEQYF.

The rearrangement links TRBV7-9 to TRBJ2-5; no reliable D call. This CDR3 comprises 17 residues. CDR1 and CDR2 from the germline V gene are SEHNR and FQNEAQ (reference sequence). V was pared by 2 bases and J by 1 base, with 17 bases between. CDR3 DNA sequence: TGTGCCAGCAGCTTACGCCTCCTTAAGGTGACCCAAGAGACCCAGTACTTC. It translates to CASSLRLLKVTQETQYF. The whole variable domain, remainder taken from reference TRBV7-9 and TRBJ2-5, is DTGVSQNPRHKITKRGQNVTFRCDPISEHNRLYWYRQTLGQGPEFLTYFQNEAQLEKSRLLSDRFSAERPKGSFSTLEIQRTEQGDSAMYLCASSLRLLKVTQETQYFGPGTRLLVL.

This clone was found once. The chain uses TRBV28 and TRBJ2-7; possible D gene TRBD1, 6 bases. The CDR3 contains 12 residues. Per germline, CDR1 MDHEN and CDR2 SYDVKM. Trimming pared 8 bases from V and 3 bases from J, leaving 11 bases between. This chain's CDR3 is CASADRSYEQYF. DNA for the CDR3: TGTGCCAGCGCCGACAGGAGCTACGAGCAGTACTTC.

This clone was counted a single time. The chain combines TRBV16 with TRBJ2-7, with D possibly matching TRBD2 (6 bases). From germline, CDR1 is KGHSY and CDR2 FQNENV. Trimming stripped 0 bases from V and 2 bases from J, with 11 bases between. The CDR3 extends over 15 amino acids. This CDR3 is CASSQSGGSTYEQYF. The DNA of the CDR3 is TGTGCCAGCAGCCAATCTGGGGGGAGCACCTACGAGCAGTACTTC.

The V gene is TRBV7-8, the J gene TRBJ2-7; 13 positions agree with TRBD2. This CDR3 spans 15 amino acids. Germline loops: CDR1 SGHVS, CDR2 FQNEAQ. V trimming: 0 bases; J trimming: 5 bases; junction bases outside the gene matches: 1. DNA for the CDR3: TGTGCCAGCAGCTTAGCCGGACTAGCGGGAGACGAGCAGTACTTC. Translation: CASSLAGLAGDEQYF.

The rearrangement links TRBV9 to TRBJ2-1; D call uncertain. This CDR3 contains 15 residues. Germline CDR1 and CDR2: SGDLS and YYNGEE. With 2 bases removed from V and 3 bases from J, the gap between germline ends came to 12 bases. CDR3 residues: CASSVPSRGYNEQFF. CDR3 DNA: TGTGCCAGCAGCGTTCCCTCTCGTGGCTACAATGAGCAGTTCTTC.

The chain links TRBV5-1 to TRBJ2-1; D is unclear. The CDR3 is 14 amino acids. The germline V and J ends were trimmed by 7 bases and 2 bases, with 13 bases remaining between them. From germline, CDR1 is SGHRS and CDR2 YFSETQ. In DNA form, the CDR3 reads TGCGCCAGCGGGCTCCAGGCGCCCTACAATGAGCAGTTCTTC. Amino acids: CASGLQAPYNEQFF. Full variable domain (outside the CDR3, taken from reference TRBV5-1 and TRBJ2-1): KAGVTQTPRYLIKTRGQQVTLSCSPISGHRSVSWYQQTPGQGLQFLFEYFSETQRNKGNFPGRFSGRQFSNSRSEMNVSTLELGDSALYLCASGLQAPYNEQFFGPGTRLTVL.

This clone appeared a single time. J is TRBJ1-2 and V is TRBV28, with D possibly matching TRBD1 (5 bases). Germline CDR1 reads MDHEN; CDR2 reads SYDVKM. The CDR3 has 14 residues. V was clipped by 5 bases and J by 3 bases, with 13 bases between them. CDR3: CASSATGTDYGYTF. The DNA of the CDR3 is TGTGCCAGCAGTGCAACCGGGACGGACTATGGCTACACCTTC.

The chain uses TRBV4-3 and TRBJ1-5; D might be TRBD1 (6 bases). Germline V CDR1 and CDR2: LGHNA, YSLEER. CDR3 length: 15 amino acids. Trimming removed 2 bases at V and 7 bases at J, with 15 bases between. The CDR3 reads CASSQRTGSDQPQHF. The CDR3 DNA reads as TGCGCCAGCAGCCAACGAACAGGGTCTGACCAGCCCCAGCATTTT.

The V and J genes are TRBV11-1 and TRBJ2-1; 12 bases align to TRBD2. Germline assignment: CDR1 SGHAT and CDR2 FQDESV (reference sequence). The CDR3 covers 16 residues. The V segment lost 5 bases and the J segment 3 bases; nucleotides outside the gene matches: 5. The CDR3: CASSAELAGGYNEQFF. CDR3 nucleotides: TGTGCCAGCAGCGCGGAACTAGCGGGGGGCTACAATGAGCAGTTCTTC.

CDR3 sequence: CASSSGGRYTDTQYF. The CDR3, as DNA: TGTGCCAGCAGCTCGGGTGGCAGGTACACAGATACGCAGTATTTT. The V and J genes are TRBV9 and TRBJ2-3, with no clear D. Germline V gene lookup returns CDR1 SGDLS and CDR2 YYNGEE. The ends were cut back, 4 bases at V and 2 bases at J, with 14 bases in the middle. The CDR3 has 15 residues.

The chain employs TRBV28 and TRBJ1-4; tentatively, D is TRBD1 (6 bases). CDR3 length equals 16 residues. Germline V lookup: CDR1 MDHEN, CDR2 SYDVKM. Deletions cut 4 bases from V and 3 bases from J, with 15 bases between. The CDR3 DNA is TGTGCCAGCAGTTCCAACAGGGTCCGATCTAATGAAAAACTGTTTTTT. This codes for CASSSNRVRSNEKLFF. Filled out from reference TRBV28 and TRBJ1-4, the complete variable domain reads DVKVTQSSRYLVKRTGEKVFLECVQDMDHENMFWYRQDPGLGLRLIYFSYDVKMKEKGDIPEGYSVSREKKERFSLILESASTNQTSMYLCASSSNRVRSNEKLFFGSGTQLSVL.

V gene TRBV6-6 combines with J gene TRBJ2-5; D not certain. The CDR3 loop spans 15 amino acids. Trimming removed 2 bases from V and 4 bases from J, with 14 bases in between. Germline V gene data show CDR1 as MNHNY and CDR2 as SVGAGI (reference sequence). CDR3 region: CASSYPPRVGETQYF. CDR3 nucleotide sequence: TGTGCCAGCAGTTACCCCCCAAGAGTTGGAGAGACCCAGTACTTC.

The chain joins TRBV7-8 to TRBJ1-1, with D hard to call. Germline lookup yields CDR1 SGHVS and CDR2 FQNEAQ. The CDR3 spans 16 residues. V was cut by 4 bases and J by 3 bases, with 18 bases left in between. CDR3 nucleotides: TGTGCCAGCAGCTCAATTGGGCCTAATGGGGACACTGAAGCTTTCTTT. This translates into CASSSIGPNGDTEAFF.

J is TRBJ2-2 and V is TRBV7-9; 9 nucleotides agree with TRBD2. In germline, CDR1 is SEHNR, CDR2 FQNEAQ (reference sequence). The ends lost 4 bases at V and 0 bases at J; junction bases unmatched: 6. This CDR3 contains 17 residues. CDR3 sequence: CASSWRAGGANTGELFF. The DNA of the CDR3 is TGTGCCAGCAGCTGGAGAGCGGGAGGAGCGAACACCGGGGAGCTGTTTTTT.

This clone was seen once. The V call is TRBV28, the J call TRBJ2-3, with a possible D match to TRBD1 (6 bases). The V end was cut by 5 bases, the J end by 0 bases, with 12 bases between. Germline V lookup: CDR1 MDHEN, CDR2 SYDVKM. This CDR3 is 15 amino acids long. The CDR3 bases are TGTGCCAGCAGTCTCGGACAGACTAGCACAGATACGCAGTATTTT. Protein: CASSLGQTSTDTQYF.

This chain connects TRBV4-2 to TRBJ2-1, with 7 positions matching TRBD2. Germline V gene data show CDR1 as LGHNA and CDR2 as YNFKEQ. The CDR3 contains 16 residues. Trimming at V came to 1 base and at J to 7 bases, leaving 10 bases not matched to a gene. The DNA of the CDR3 is TGTGCCAGCAGCCAAGGGGTTTCACTAGCGCCAAATGAGCAGTTCTTC. It is translated as CASSQGVSLAPNEQFF.